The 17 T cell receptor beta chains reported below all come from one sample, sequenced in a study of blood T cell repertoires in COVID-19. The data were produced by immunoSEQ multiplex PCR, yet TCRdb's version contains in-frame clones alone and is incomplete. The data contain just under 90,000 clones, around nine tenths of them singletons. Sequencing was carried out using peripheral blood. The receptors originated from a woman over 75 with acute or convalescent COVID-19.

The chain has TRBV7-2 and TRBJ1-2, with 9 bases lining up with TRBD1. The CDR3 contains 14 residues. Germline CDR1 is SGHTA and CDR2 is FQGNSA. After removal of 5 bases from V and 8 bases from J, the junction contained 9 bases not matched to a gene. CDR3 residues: CASSLDRGGRGYTF. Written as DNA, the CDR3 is TGTGCCAGCAGCCTGGACAGGGGTGGTCGGGGCTACACCTTC.

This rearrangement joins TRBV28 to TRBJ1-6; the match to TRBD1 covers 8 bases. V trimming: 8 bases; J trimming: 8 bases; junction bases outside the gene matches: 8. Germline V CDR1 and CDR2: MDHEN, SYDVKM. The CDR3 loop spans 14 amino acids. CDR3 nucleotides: TGTGCCAGCCGACTTAGGACAGGGTATTCACCCCTCCACTTT. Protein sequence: CASRLRTGYSPLHF. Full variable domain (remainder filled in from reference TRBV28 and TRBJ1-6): DVKVTQSSRYLVKRTGEKVFLECVQDMDHENMFWYRQDPGLGLRLIYFSYDVKMKEKGDIPEGYSVSREKKERFSLILESASTNQTSMYLCASRLRTGYSPLHFGNGTRLTVT.

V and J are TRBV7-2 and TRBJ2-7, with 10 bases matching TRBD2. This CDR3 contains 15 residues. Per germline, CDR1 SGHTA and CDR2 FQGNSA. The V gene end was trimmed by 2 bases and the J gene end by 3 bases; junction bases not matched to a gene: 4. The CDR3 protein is CASSLSPSGSYEQYF. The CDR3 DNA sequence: TGTGCCAGCAGCTTATCCCCTAGCGGGAGCTACGAGCAGTACTTC.

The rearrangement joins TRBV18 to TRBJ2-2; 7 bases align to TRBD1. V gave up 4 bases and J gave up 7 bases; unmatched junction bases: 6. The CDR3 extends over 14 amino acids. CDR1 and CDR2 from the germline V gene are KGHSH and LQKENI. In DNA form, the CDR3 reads TGTGCCAGCTCACAGGAGACAGGGATCGGGGAGCTGTTTTTT. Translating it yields CASSQETGIGELFF.

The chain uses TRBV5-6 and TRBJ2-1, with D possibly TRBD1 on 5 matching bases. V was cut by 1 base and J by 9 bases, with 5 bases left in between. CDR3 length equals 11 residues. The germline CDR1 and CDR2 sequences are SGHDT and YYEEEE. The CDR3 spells CASSLRGEQFF. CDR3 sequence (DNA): TGTGCCAGCAGCTTGAGGGGTGAGCAGTTCTTC.

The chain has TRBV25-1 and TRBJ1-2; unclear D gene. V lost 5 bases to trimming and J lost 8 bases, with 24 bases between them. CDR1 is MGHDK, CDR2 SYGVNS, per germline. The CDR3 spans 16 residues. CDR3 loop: CASSRTQAGTAMGYTF. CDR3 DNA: TGTGCCAGCAGTCGAACCCAGGCGGGCACCGCTATGGGCTACACCTTC.

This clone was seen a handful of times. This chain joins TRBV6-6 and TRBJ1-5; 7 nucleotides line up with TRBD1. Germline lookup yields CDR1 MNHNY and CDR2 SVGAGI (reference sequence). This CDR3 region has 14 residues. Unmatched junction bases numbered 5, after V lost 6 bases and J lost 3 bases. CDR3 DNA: TGTGCCAGCAGGCGGACAGGAGCCAATCAGCCCCAGCATTTT. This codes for CASRRTGANQPQHF.

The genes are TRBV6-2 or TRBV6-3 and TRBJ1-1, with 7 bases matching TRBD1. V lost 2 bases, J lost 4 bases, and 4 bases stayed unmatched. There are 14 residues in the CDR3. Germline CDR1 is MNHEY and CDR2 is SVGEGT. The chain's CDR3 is CASSYRGQSTEAFF. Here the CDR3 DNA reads TGTGCCAGCAGTTACAGGGGGCAGAGCACTGAAGCTTTCTTT.

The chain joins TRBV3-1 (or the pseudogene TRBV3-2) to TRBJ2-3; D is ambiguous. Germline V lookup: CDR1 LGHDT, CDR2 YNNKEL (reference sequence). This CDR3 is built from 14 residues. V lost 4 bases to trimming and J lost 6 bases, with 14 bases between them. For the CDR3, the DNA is TGTGCCAGCAGCCCGTCCTTAGCCACGGATACGCAGTATTTT. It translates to CASSPSLATDTQYF.

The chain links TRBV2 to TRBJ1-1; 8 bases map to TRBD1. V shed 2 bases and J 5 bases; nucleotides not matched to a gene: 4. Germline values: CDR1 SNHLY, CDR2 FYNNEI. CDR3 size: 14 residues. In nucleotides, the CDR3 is TGTGCCAGCAGTGAACAGGGGGCGCCGACTGAAGCTTTCTTT. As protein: CASSEQGAPTEAFF.

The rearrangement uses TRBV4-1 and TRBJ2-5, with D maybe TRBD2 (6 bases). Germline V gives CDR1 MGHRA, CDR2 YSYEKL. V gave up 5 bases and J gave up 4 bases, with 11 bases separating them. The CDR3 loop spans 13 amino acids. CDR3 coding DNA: TGCGCCAGCAGCGCGGGACCGGGAGAGACCCAGTACTTC. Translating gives CASSAGPGETQYF.

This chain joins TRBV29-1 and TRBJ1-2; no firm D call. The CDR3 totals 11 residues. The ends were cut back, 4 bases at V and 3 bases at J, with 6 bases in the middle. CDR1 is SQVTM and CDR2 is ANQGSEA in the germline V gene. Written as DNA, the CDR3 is TGCAGCGTTGGAGCCGACTATGGCTACACCTTC. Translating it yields CSVGADYGYTF. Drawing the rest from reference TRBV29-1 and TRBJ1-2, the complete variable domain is SAVISQKPSRDICQRGTSLTIQCQVDSQVTMMFWYRQQPGQSLTLIATANQGSEATYESGFVIDKFPISRPNLTFSTLTVSNMSPEDSSIYLCSVGADYGYTFGSGTRLTVV.

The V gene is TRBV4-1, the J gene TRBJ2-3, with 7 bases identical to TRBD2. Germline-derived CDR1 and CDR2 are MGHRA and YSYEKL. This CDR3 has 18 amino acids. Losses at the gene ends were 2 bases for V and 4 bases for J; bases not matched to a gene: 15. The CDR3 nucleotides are TGCGCCAGCAGCCAACACCACCCTAGCGGTTGGGGTGCAGATACGCAGTATTTT. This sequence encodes CASSQHHPSGWGADTQYF.

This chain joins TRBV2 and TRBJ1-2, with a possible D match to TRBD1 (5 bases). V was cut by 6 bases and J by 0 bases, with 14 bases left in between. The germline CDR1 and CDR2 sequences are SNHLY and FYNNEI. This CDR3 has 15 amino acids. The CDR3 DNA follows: TGTGCCAGCAGGGCCGAACGGGGGTCTAACTATGGCTACACCTTC. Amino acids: CASRAERGSNYGYTF. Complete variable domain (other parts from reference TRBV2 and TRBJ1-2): EPEVTQTPSHQVTQMGQEVILRCVPISNHLYFYWYRQILGQKVEFLVSFYNNEISEKSEIFDDQFSVERPDGSNFTLKIRSTKLEDSAMYFCASRAERGSNYGYTFGSGTRLTVV.

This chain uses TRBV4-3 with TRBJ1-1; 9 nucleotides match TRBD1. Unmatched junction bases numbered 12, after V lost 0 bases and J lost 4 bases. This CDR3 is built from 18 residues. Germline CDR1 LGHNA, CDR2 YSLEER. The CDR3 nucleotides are TGCGCCAGCAGCCAAGATCTTGCCGGGACAGGGTGGTTCACTGAAGCTTTCTTT. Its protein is CASSQDLAGTGWFTEAFF.

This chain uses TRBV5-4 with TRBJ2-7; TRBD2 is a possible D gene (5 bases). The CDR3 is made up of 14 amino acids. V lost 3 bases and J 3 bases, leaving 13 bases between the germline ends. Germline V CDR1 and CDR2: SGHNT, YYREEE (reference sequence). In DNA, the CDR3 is TGTGCCAGCAGCTGGGATGGCGGGCTCTACGAGCAGTACTTC. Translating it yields CASSWDGGLYEQYF.

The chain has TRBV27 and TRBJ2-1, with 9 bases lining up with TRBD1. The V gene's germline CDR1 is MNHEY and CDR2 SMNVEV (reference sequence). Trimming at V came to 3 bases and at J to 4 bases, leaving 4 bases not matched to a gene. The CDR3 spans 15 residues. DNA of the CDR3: TGTGCCAGCAGTTTTAGTGGGACAGGGTACAATGAGCAGTTCTTC. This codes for CASSFSGTGYNEQFF.